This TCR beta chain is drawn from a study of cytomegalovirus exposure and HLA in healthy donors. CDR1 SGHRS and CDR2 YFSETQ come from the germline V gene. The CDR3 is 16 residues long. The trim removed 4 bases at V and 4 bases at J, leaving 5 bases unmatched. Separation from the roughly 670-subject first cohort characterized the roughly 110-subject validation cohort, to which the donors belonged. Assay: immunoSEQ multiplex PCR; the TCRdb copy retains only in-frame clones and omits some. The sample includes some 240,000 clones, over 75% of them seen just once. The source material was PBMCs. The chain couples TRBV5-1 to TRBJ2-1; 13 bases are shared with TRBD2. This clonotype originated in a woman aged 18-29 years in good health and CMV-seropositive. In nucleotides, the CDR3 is TGCGCCAGCAGCGGGTCGGGACTAGCGGGATACAATGAGCAGTTCTTC. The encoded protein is CASSGSGLAGYNEQFF.